A single sample gave rise to the 2 T cell receptor beta chains below, sequenced in a study of T cell repertoires in cytomegalovirus infection. TCRdb independently ran MiXCR on the reads; one entry per CDR3 protein. This sample carries about 310,000 distinct CDR3 sequences, around 25% of them seen once, and the ten largest clones take more than 10%. Their cognate antigens are unknown. The starting material was cultured PBMCs, obtained from culture after CMV antigen stimulation. The receptor source for this set is a human donor in good health (CMV status not recorded). Some clones in this sample may be carry-over from other donors' samples.

Only a few counts were recorded for this clonotype. The V gene is TRBV7-9, the J gene TRBJ2-2; D is perhaps TRBD2 (6 bases). This CDR3 is built from 18 residues. The V gene lost 4 bases and the J gene lost 4 bases, with 22 bases spanning the gap. In germline, CDR1 is SEHNR, CDR2 FQNEAQ (reference sequence). For the CDR3, the DNA is TGTGCCAGCAGCTCAAGGGCTAACGGGAGAATTCGCACCGGGGAGCTGTTTTTT. Translating it yields CASSSRANGRIRTGELFF.

The V gene is TRBV6-2 or TRBV6-3, the J gene TRBJ2-4; a weak D match, TRBD1 (5 bases). CDR1 is MNHEY, CDR2 SVGEGT, per germline. This CDR3 comprises 16 residues. V was pared by 4 bases and J by 6 bases, with 19 bases between. CDR3 sequence: CASSWRDSEPGNIQYF. The CDR3 region has the DNA TGTGCCAGCAGTTGGAGAGACAGCGAGCCAGGAAACATTCAGTACTTC.